The next 10 T cell receptor beta chains were all read from a single sample in a study of blood T cell repertoires in COVID-19 (dated by TCRdb to between 2020 and 2021). Libraries were built with the immunoSEQ multiplex PCR assay. TCRdb limited this immuneACCESS table to in-frame rearrangements with V and J called. A share of clones is missing; checked studies link under half to unresolved V genes, and the rest is unexplained. A total of about 170,000 clones appear in this sample, around 83% of them only once. 13% to 15% of the sample belongs to the ten largest clones. The sample consisted of PBMCs or T cells enriched from blood (not recorded which). Receptors were obtained from a man over 45 who had recovered from COVID-19.

The CDR3 nucleotides read TGTGCCAGCAGTAGACGCCAGGGCACAGATACGCAGTATTTT. Encoded protein: CASSRRQGTDTQYF. The V and J genes are TRBV7-2 and TRBJ2-3; the D is unclear. The CDR3 runs 14 residues. Between the trimmed V and J ends, which lost 6 bases and 1 base, there was a span of 11 bases. In germline, CDR1 is SGHTA, CDR2 FQGNSA.

This chain uses TRBV7-2 with TRBJ1-3, with D unclear. The CDR3 sequence is 14 residues long. Trimming cost V 5 bases and J 1 base, with 9 bases left between them. Germline CDR1 reads SGHTA; CDR2 reads FQGNSA. The CDR3 sequence is CASSVEASGNTIYF. The CDR3 DNA reads TGTGCCAGCAGCGTCGAGGCATCTGGAAACACCATATATTTT.

The chain uses TRBV28 and TRBJ2-1, with 10 bases lining up with TRBD1. The CDR3 length is 15 residues. V shed 6 bases, J shed 2 bases, and the junction held 4 bases outside the gene matches. Looked up from germline, CDR1 is MDHEN and CDR2 is SYDVKM. CDR3 protein: CASRLDRGAYNEQFF. The DNA for the CDR3 is TGTGCCAGCAGACTGGACAGGGGGGCCTACAATGAGCAGTTCTTC.

J is TRBJ1-2 and V is TRBV5-4, with D possibly TRBD1 on 6 matching bases. This CDR3 spans 15 amino acids. The V end was cut by 6 bases, the J end by 4 bases, with 19 bases between. Germline loops: CDR1 SGHNT, CDR2 YYREEE (reference sequence). The CDR3 DNA is TGTGCCAGCACTCATCAGGGGATGGAGGCCTATGGCTACACCTTC. As protein: CASTHQGMEAYGYTF.

In its sample, this clone was seen a few times. The sample holds other DNA sequences that translate to the same CDR3. The chain couples TRBV5-1 to TRBJ2-7, with TRBD1 identical over 9 bases. This CDR3 is 13 amino acids long. CDR1 and CDR2 (germline): SGHRS, YFSETQ. V lost 7 bases to trimming and J lost 0 bases; unmatched junction nucleotides: 2. CDR3: CASGTGNSYEQYF. CDR3 coding DNA: TGCGCCAGCGGGACAGGGAACTCCTACGAGCAGTACTTC. Full variable domain (rest looked up from reference TRBV5-1 and TRBJ2-7): KAGVTQTPRYLIKTRGQQVTLSCSPISGHRSVSWYQQTPGQGLQFLFEYFSETQRNKGNFPGRFSGRQFSNSRSEMNVSTLELGDSALYLCASGTGNSYEQYFGPGTRLTVT.

The rearrangement joins TRBV29-1 to TRBJ2-7, with 8 bases lining up with TRBD1. CDR1 SQVTM and CDR2 ANQGSEA come from the germline V gene. V shed 4 bases and J 5 bases; nucleotides not matched to a gene: 7. The CDR3 spans 13 residues. This CDR3 reads CSVVRDRGHEQYF. CDR3 sequence (DNA): TGCAGCGTTGTACGAGACAGGGGCCACGAGCAGTACTTC.

This rearrangement joins TRBV19 to TRBJ1-2, with a weak D call TRBD1 (5 bases). The germline V and J ends were trimmed by 2 bases and 5 bases, with 12 bases remaining between them. This CDR3 has 14 residues. Germline V CDR1 and CDR2: LNHDA, SQIVND (reference sequence). CDR3 DNA sequence: TGTGCCAGTAGTATAAGGGGTATACGGTATGGCTACACCTTC. It specifies CASSIRGIRYGYTF.

This clone has just one count. The J gene is TRBJ1-4, the V gene TRBV11-2; 8 bases fit TRBD1. The CDR3 spans 15 residues. V was clipped by 5 bases and J by 5 bases; unmatched bases: 7. Germline CDR1 SGHAT, CDR2 FQNNGV. CDR3 sequence (DNA): TGTGCCAGCAGCCCGGGACAGGTCCCAAATGAAAAACTGTTTTTT. This translates into CASSPGQVPNEKLFF. The variable domain in full, completed from reference TRBV11-2 and TRBJ1-4, reads EAGVAQSPRYKIIEKRQSVAFWCNPISGHATLYWYQQILGQGPKLLIQFQNNGVVDDSQLPKDRFSAERLKGVDSTLKIQPAKLEDSAVYLCASSPGQVPNEKLFFGSGTQLSVL.

The rearrangement joins TRBV7-9 to TRBJ1-5, with no clear D. V was pared by 2 bases and J by 0 bases, with 8 bases between. The CDR3 is 15 residues long. Germline lookup yields CDR1 SEHNR and CDR2 FQNEAQ (reference sequence). The CDR3 DNA follows: TGTGCCAGCAGCTTACCAGGAAGTAGCAATCAGCCCCAGCATTTT. As protein: CASSLPGSSNQPQHF.

V gene TRBV5-8 combines with J gene TRBJ1-2; D unresolved. The CDR3 sequence is 16 residues long. Germline V gene sequence: CDR1 SGHTS, CDR2 YDEGEE. Trimming took off 5 bases at V and 6 bases at J, with 23 bases between the two ends. The CDR3 nucleotides read TGTGCCAGCAGTGTCCCAGGTCGAACTCCGGTTGATGGCTACACCTTC. It encodes CASSVPGRTPVDGYTF.